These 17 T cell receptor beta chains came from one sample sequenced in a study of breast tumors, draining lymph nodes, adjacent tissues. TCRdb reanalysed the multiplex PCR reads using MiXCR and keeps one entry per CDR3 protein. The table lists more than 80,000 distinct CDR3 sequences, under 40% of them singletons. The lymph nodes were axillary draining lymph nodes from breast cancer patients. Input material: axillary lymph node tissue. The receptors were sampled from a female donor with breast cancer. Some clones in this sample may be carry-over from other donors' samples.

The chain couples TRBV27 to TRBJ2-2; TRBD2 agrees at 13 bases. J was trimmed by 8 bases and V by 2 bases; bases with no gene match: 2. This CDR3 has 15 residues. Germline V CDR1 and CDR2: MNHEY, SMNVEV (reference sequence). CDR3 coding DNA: TGTGCCAGCAGTTTAGGACTAGCGGGAGTAGGGGAGCTGTTTTTT. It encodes CASSLGLAGVGELFF.

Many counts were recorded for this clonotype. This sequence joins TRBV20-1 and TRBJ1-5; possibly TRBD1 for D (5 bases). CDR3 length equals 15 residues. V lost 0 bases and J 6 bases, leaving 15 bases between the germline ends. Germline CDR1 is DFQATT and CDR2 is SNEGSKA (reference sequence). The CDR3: CSARDPQGAPQPQHF. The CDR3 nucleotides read TGCAGTGCTAGAGATCCTCAGGGTGCCCCTCAGCCCCAGCATTTT.

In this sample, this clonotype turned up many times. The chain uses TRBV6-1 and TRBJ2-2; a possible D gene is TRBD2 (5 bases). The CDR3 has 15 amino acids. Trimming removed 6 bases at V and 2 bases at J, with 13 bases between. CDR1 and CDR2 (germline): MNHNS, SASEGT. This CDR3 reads CASRAWRVNTGELFF. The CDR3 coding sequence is TGTGCCAGCAGGGCCTGGCGGGTCAACACCGGGGAGCTGTTTTTT.

The DNA for the CDR3 is TGTGCCAGCTCACCACCGCGGCCAAATGAAAAACTGTTTTTT. This gives the protein CASSPPRPNEKLFF. The chain couples TRBV18 to TRBJ1-4, with unresolved D. The CDR3 totals 14 residues. Germline lookup yields CDR1 KGHSH and CDR2 LQKENI. Trimming removed 0 bases from V and 5 bases from J, with 7 bases in between.

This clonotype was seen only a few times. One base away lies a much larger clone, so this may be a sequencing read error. CDR3 coding DNA: TGTGCCAGCAGCTTGGGAGAGGCGGTAGCGGGCTACACCTTC. Protein product: CASSLGEAVAGYTF. The chain joins TRBV5-4 to TRBJ1-2, with unresolved D. The CDR3 length is 14 residues. Germline CDR1 SGHNT, CDR2 YYREEE (reference sequence). Trimming shortened V by 0 bases and J by 8 bases, and 14 bases separated the two germline ends.

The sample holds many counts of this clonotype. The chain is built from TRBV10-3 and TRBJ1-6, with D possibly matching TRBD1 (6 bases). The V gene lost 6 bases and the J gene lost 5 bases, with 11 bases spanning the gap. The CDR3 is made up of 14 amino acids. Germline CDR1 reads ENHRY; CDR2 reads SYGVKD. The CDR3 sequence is CAISFTGNNSPLHF. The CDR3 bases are TGTGCCATCAGCTTCACAGGGAATAATTCACCCCTCCACTTT.

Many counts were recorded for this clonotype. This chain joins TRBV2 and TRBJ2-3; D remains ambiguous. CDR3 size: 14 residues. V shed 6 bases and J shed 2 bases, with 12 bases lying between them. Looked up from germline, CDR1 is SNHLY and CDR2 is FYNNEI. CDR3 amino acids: CASSNQPATDTQYF. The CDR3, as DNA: TGTGCCAGCAGCAACCAGCCAGCCACAGATACGCAGTATTTT.

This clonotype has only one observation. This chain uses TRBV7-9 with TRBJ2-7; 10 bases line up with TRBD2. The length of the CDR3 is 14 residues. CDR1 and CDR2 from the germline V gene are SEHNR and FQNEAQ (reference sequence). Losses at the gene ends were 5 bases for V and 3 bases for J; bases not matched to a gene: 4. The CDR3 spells CASSPRLAGYEQYF. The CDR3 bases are TGTGCCAGCAGCCCGCGACTAGCGGGCTACGAGCAGTACTTC.

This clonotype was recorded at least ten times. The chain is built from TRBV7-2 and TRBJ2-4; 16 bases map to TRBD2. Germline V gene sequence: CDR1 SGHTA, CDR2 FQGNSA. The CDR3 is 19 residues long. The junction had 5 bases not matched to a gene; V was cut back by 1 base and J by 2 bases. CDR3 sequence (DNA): TGTGCCAGCAGCTTAGTCTCGGGACTAGCGGGGGGGACCAAAAACATTCAGTACTTC. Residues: CASSLVSGLAGGTKNIQYF.

CDR3 protein: CASTLRYGYTF. CDR3 DNA: TGTGCCAGCACCCTGAGATATGGCTACACCTTC. The chain couples TRBV27 to TRBJ1-2; D unresolved. The CDR3 has 11 amino acids. Trimming took off 7 bases at V and 5 bases at J, with 8 bases between the two ends. Germline-derived CDR1 and CDR2 are MNHEY and SMNVEV (reference sequence).

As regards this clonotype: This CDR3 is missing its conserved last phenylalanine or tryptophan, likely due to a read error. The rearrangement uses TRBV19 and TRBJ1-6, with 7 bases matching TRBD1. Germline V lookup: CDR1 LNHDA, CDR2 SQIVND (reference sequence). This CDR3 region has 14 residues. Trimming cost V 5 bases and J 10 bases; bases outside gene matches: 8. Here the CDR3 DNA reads TGTGCCAGTAGTGCCGGGACAGAGAACTCACCCCTCCACTCT. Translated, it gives CASSAGTENSPLHS.

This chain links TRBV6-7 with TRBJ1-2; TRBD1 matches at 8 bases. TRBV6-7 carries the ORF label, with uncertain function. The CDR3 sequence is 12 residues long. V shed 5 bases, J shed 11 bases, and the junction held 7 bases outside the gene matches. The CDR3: CASSQGQASYTF. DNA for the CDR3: TGTGCCAGCAGTCAGGGACAGGCATCATACACCTTC.

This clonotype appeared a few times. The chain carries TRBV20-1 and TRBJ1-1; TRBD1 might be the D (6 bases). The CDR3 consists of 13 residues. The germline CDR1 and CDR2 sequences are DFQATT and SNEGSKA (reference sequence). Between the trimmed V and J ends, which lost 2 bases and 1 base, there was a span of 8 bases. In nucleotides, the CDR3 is TGCAGTGCTAGAACGACAGGGAACACTGAAGCTTTCTTT. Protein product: CSARTTGNTEAFF.

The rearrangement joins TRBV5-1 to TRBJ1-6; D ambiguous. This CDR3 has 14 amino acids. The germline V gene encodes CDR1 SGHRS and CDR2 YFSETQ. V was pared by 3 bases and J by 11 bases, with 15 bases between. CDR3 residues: CASSSGSGQAPLHF. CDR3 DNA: TGCGCCAGCAGCTCCGGGAGCGGGCAGGCACCCCTCCACTTT. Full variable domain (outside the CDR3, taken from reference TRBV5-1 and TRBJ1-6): KAGVTQTPRYLIKTRGQQVTLSCSPISGHRSVSWYQQTPGQGLQFLFEYFSETQRNKGNFPGRFSGRQFSNSRSEMNVSTLELGDSALYLCASSSGSGQAPLHFGNGTRLTVT.

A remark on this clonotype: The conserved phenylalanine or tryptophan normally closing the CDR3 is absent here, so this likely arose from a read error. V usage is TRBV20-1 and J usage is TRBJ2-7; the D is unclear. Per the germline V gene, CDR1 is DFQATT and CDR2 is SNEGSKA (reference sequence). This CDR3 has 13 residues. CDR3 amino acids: CSARRLGFYAQYY. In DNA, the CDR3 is TGCAGTGCTAGACGTCTCGGATTCTACGCGCAGTACTAC.

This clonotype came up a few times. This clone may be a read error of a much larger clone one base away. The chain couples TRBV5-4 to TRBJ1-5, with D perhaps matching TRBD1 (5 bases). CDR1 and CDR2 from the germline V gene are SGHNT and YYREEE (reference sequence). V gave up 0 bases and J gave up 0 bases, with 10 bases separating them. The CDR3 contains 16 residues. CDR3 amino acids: CASSLGGTNSNQPQHF. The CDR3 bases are TGTGCCAGCAGCTTGGGGGGCACGAATAGCAATCAGCCCCAGCATTTT. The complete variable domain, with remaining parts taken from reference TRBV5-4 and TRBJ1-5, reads ETGVTQSPTHLIKTRGQQVTLRCSSQSGHNTVSWYQQALGQGPQFIFQYYREEENGRGNFPPRFSGLQFPNYSSELNVNALELDDSALYLCASSLGGTNSNQPQHFGDGTRLSIL.

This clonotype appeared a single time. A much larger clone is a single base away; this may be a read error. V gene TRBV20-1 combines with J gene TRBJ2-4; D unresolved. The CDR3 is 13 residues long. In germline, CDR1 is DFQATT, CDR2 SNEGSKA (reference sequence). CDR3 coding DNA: TGCAGTGCTAGAGCTGGGCCCAAAAACATTCGGTACTTC. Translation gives CSARAGPKNIRYF.